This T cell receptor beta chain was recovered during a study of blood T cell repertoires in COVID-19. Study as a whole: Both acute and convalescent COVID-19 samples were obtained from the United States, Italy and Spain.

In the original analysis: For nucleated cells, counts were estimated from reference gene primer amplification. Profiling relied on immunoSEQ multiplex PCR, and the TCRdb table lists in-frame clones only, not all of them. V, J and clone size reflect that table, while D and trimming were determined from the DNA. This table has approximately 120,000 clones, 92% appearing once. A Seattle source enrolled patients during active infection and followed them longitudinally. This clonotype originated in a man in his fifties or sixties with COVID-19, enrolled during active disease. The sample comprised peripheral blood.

The CDR3 sequence: CASSSDGGGSPLHF. Here the CDR3 DNA reads TGTGCCAGCAGCTCCGATGGGGGGGGTTCACCCCTCCACTTT. The chain combines TRBV5-4 with TRBJ1-6; TRBD1 is a possible D gene (5 bases). Trimming left V 3 bases short and J 9 bases short, with 13 bases between. This CDR3 comprises 14 residues. The germline V gene encodes CDR1 SGHNT and CDR2 YYREEE (reference sequence). Full variable domain (outside the CDR3, taken from reference TRBV5-4 and TRBJ1-6): ETGVTQSPTHLIKTRGQQVTLRCSSQSGHNTVSWYQQALGQGPQFIFQYYREEENGRGNFPPRFSGLQFPNYSSELNVNALELDDSALYLCASSSDGGGSPLHFGNGTRLTVT.